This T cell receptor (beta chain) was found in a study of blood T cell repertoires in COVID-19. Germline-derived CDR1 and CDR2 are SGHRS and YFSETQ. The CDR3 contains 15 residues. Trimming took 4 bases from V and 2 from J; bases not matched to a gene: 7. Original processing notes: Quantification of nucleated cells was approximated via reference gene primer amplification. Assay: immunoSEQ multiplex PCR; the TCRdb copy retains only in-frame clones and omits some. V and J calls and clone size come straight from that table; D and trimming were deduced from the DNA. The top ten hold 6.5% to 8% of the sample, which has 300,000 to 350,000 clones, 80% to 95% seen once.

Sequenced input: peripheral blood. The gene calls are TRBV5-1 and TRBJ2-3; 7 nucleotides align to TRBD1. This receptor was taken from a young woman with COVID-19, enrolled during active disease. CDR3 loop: CASSPRQGHTDTQYF. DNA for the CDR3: TGCGCCAGCAGCCCGCGACAGGGCCACACAGATACGCAGTATTTT.